Below, 22 T cell receptor beta chains from the same sample are listed, as sequenced in a study of cytomegalovirus exposure and HLA in healthy donors. PCR employed 60 Vbeta and 13 Jbeta primers. Sequenced by immunoSEQ multiplex PCR; TCRdb stores in-frame clones only, minus some. Of roughly 120,000 clones in the sample, 77% were seen once. The sample consisted of PBMCs. Receptors were obtained from a woman aged 40 to 55 in good health and CMV-seropositive.

This chain joins TRBV6-5 and TRBJ2-1; 10 nucleotides line up with TRBD2. With V trimmed by 5 bases and J by 3 bases, 4 bases remained unmatched. Germline lookup yields CDR1 MNHEY and CDR2 SVGAGI. This CDR3 has 15 residues. This chain's CDR3 is CASSRAGGNYNEQFF. The CDR3 DNA follows: TGTGCCAGCAGTAGAGCGGGAGGGAACTACAATGAGCAGTTCTTC.

V gene TRBV6-6 combines with J gene TRBJ2-2; 13 positions agree with TRBD2. This CDR3 spans 15 amino acids. The V and J ends lost 7 bases and 5 bases, in that order; junction bases with no gene match: 4. Looked up from germline, CDR1 is MNHNY and CDR2 is SVGAGI (reference sequence). CDR3 sequence (DNA): TGTGCCAGCAAAGGGACTAGCGGGATAACCGGGGAGCTGTTTTTT. Its protein product is CASKGTSGITGELFF.

The rearrangement links TRBV7-8 to TRBJ2-7, with 9 bases aligning to TRBD2. Trimming cost V 1 base and J 5 bases; bases outside gene matches: 6. CDR3 length: 15 amino acids. Germline V gives CDR1 SGHVS, CDR2 FQNEAQ. CDR3 bases: TGTGCCAGCAGCTTAGAACGGGAGCGGGAGGACGAGCAGTACTTC. It is translated as CASSLEREREDEQYF.

The chain joins TRBV2 to TRBJ2-2; D uncertain. Between the trimmed V and J ends, which lost 8 bases and 1 base, there was a span of 8 bases. Germline values: CDR1 SNHLY, CDR2 FYNNEI. The CDR3 has 13 amino acids. CDR3 in amino acids: CASRVLNTGELFF. For the CDR3, the DNA is TGTGCCAGCCGGGTCCTGAACACCGGGGAGCTGTTTTTT.

This chain uses TRBV4-2 with TRBJ2-1, with 12 bases matching TRBD2. The CDR3 totals 19 residues. The junction had 12 bases not matched to a gene; V was cut back by 0 bases and J by 6 bases. Germline V gives CDR1 LGHNA, CDR2 YNFKEQ. The CDR3 sequence: CASSQDAPSSGRASNEQFF. The CDR3 coding sequence is TGTGCCAGCAGCCAAGATGCCCCCTCTAGCGGGAGGGCGTCCAATGAGCAGTTCTTC.

This sequence joins TRBV5-4 and TRBJ2-2, with 13 bases that match TRBD2. J was trimmed by 3 bases and V by 4 bases; bases with no gene match: 3. Germline loops: CDR1 SGHNT, CDR2 YYREEE (reference sequence). The CDR3 consists of 16 residues. DNA for the CDR3: TGTGCCAGCAGCCGAGGACTAGCGGGAGACACCGGGGAGCTGTTTTTT. Translated: CASSRGLAGDTGELFF.

This chain joins TRBV4-1 and TRBJ1-2; D may be TRBD1 (5 bases). CDR1 MGHRA and CDR2 YSYEKL come from the germline V gene. This CDR3 contains 14 residues. With 2 bases removed from V and 4 bases from J, the gap between germline ends came to 11 bases. The CDR3 spells CASSQTTAPYGYTF. Written as DNA, the CDR3 is TGCGCCAGCAGCCAAACGACAGCCCCCTATGGCTACACCTTC.

The sample holds one count of this clone. The V gene is TRBV6-6, the J gene TRBJ2-7; maybe TRBD1 (6 bases). V was trimmed by 5 bases and J by 3 bases, leaving 14 bases between them. The CDR3 has 14 amino acids. Germline V gene sequence: CDR1 MNHNY, CDR2 SVGAGI (reference sequence). The CDR3 bases are TGTGCCAGCAGTCAGGCAGGACAGTTCTACGAGCAGTACTTC. This gives the protein CASSQAGQFYEQYF.

The J gene is TRBJ2-7, the V gene TRBV6-1; TRBD1 agrees at 8 bases. The CDR3 extends over 14 amino acids. Trimming at V came to 5 bases and at J to 5 bases, leaving 8 bases not matched to a gene. Per germline, CDR1 MNHNS and CDR2 SASEGT. The CDR3 region has the DNA TGTGCCAGCAGTCGGACAGGGAAGGAGGACGAGCAGTACTTC. Protein product: CASSRTGKEDEQYF.

This sequence joins TRBV30 and TRBJ1-3; 9 bases line up with TRBD1. V shed 4 bases and J 2 bases; nucleotides not matched to a gene: 6. This CDR3 is 15 amino acids long. Germline V gives CDR1 GTSNPN, CDR2 SVGIG (reference sequence). This chain's CDR3 is CAWTHGTGPGNTIYF. CDR3 sequence (DNA): TGTGCCTGGACCCACGGGACAGGGCCTGGAAACACCATATATTTT.

DNA of the CDR3: TGTGCCTGGAGTGTACCCAGGGGCAATAGGAATGAGCAGTTCTTC. It yields the protein CAWSVPRGNRNEQFF. The rearrangement uses TRBV30 and TRBJ2-1, with a weak D call TRBD1 (6 bases). V was shortened by 0 bases and J by 7 bases, with 16 bases between the two germline ends. The CDR3 is 15 residues long. Germline V lookup: CDR1 GTSNPN, CDR2 SVGIG (reference sequence).

J is TRBJ2-2 and V is TRBV2, with TRBD1 identical over 10 bases. Germline CDR1 is SNHLY and CDR2 is FYNNEI. J gave up 5 bases and V 1 base, and 7 bases lay outside the gene matches. CDR3 length equals 17 residues. In DNA form, the CDR3 reads TGTGCCAGCAGTGAAGACGGACAGGGGGTAGGTACCGGGGAGCTGTTTTTT. Protein: CASSEDGQGVGTGELFF.

This chain joins TRBV5-6 and TRBJ2-7; D may be TRBD2 (5 bases). The V and J ends lost 6 bases and 2 bases respectively, with 21 bases between them. The CDR3 contains 16 residues. CDR1 and CDR2 from the germline V gene are SGHDT and YYEEEE. CDR3 in DNA: TGTGCCAGCACCCAATTTACGAGGCTAGCTCCCTACGAGCAGTACTTC. Its translation: CASTQFTRLAPYEQYF. Supplemented by reference TRBV5-6 and TRBJ2-7, the full variable domain reads DAGVTQSPTHLIKTRGQQVTLRCSPKSGHDTVSWYQQALGQGPQFIFQYYEEEERQRGNFPDRFSGHQFPNYSSELNVNALLLGDSALYLCASTQFTRLAPYEQYFGPGTRLTVT.

This chain uses TRBV7-3 with TRBJ2-2; D might be TRBD1 (6 bases). Trimming removed 2 bases from V and 6 bases from J, with 16 bases in between. CDR1 and CDR2 from the germline V gene are SGHTA and FQGTGA. This CDR3 is built from 16 residues. This CDR3 is CASSLLAQGDAGELFF. The CDR3 DNA is TGTGCCAGCAGCTTACTCGCACAGGGCGACGCCGGGGAGCTGTTTTTT.

The chain uses TRBV18 and TRBJ2-1; 7 bases agree with TRBD1. Germline values: CDR1 KGHSH, CDR2 LQKENI. CDR3 length: 15 residues. V lost 3 bases to trimming and J lost 4 bases; unmatched junction nucleotides: 6. CDR3 nucleotide sequence: TGTGCCAGCTCACCCCGACAGGGCCCTTACAATGAGCAGTTCTTC. Its protein product is CASSPRQGPYNEQFF.

V and J are TRBV6-1 and TRBJ2-7, with D tentatively TRBD2 (5 bases). CDR1 and CDR2 (germline): MNHNS, SASEGT. Between the trimmed V and J ends, which lost 2 bases and 2 bases, there was a span of 10 bases. The CDR3 consists of 14 residues. CDR3 bases: TGTGCCAGCAGTGAACGAGGGTTGACCTACGAGCAGTACTTC. Translating it yields CASSERGLTYEQYF.

The chain links TRBV7-6 to TRBJ2-7; 10 nucleotides line up with TRBD2. Germline values: CDR1 SGHVS, CDR2 FNYEAQ. This CDR3 region has 14 residues. V trimming: 5 bases; J trimming: 6 bases; junction bases outside the gene matches: 7. Here the CDR3 DNA reads TGTGCCAGCAGCCACACTAGCGGGACAGGCGAGCAGTACTTC. The encoded protein is CASSHTSGTGEQYF.

The gene calls are TRBV2 and TRBJ1-5; unclear D gene. Germline assignment: CDR1 SNHLY and CDR2 FYNNEI. V gave up 4 bases and J gave up 4 bases, with 8 bases separating them. The CDR3 totals 13 residues. The chain's CDR3 is CASSGPLNQPQHF. CDR3 bases: TGTGCCAGCAGTGGGCCGCTTAATCAGCCCCAGCATTTT. The variable domain in full, with the rest retrieved from reference TRBV2 and TRBJ1-5, is EPEVTQTPSHQVTQMGQEVILRCVPISNHLYFYWYRQILGQKVEFLVSFYNNEISEKSEIFDDQFSVERPDGSNFTLKIRSTKLEDSAMYFCASSGPLNQPQHFGDGTRLSIL.

This chain links TRBV5-4 with TRBJ2-7; 11 nucleotides agree with TRBD1. CDR1 and CDR2 from the germline V gene are SGHNT and YYREEE (reference sequence). After removal of 2 bases from V and 7 bases from J, the junction contained 8 bases not matched to a gene. CDR3 size: 15 residues. The CDR3 DNA reads TGTGCCAGCAGCTTTGGTATGGACAGGGGGCGGGAGCAGTACTTC. Amino acids: CASSFGMDRGREQYF. Drawing the rest from reference TRBV5-4 and TRBJ2-7, the complete variable domain is ETGVTQSPTHLIKTRGQQVTLRCSSQSGHNTVSWYQQALGQGPQFIFQYYREEENGRGNFPPRFSGLQFPNYSSELNVNALELDDSALYLCASSFGMDRGREQYFGPGTRLTVT.

The chain couples TRBV28 to TRBJ2-5, with 7 positions matching TRBD1. Judging by the DNA end, TRBJ2-7 fits better; the J call may be wrong. This CDR3 is 15 amino acids long. The germline CDR1 and CDR2 sequences are MDHEN and SYDVKM. CDR3 coding DNA: TGTGCCAGCAGTTTTTCGGGACAGCGGCTCAACGAGCAGTACTTC. It specifies CASSFSGQRLNEQYF.

This clone was observed a handful of times. The chain uses TRBV6-5 and TRBJ2-5; possible D gene TRBD2, 7 bases. The better agreement between TRBJ2-7 and the DNA end casts doubt on the J call. The CDR3 runs to 16 residues. Germline assignment: CDR1 MNHEY and CDR2 SVGAGI. The CDR3 coding sequence is TGTGCCAGCAGTTCCCCGGGGGGCGGTGAGGGTCTCGAGCAGTACTTC. Translation: CASSSPGGGEGLEQYF.

There are a few counts of this clone. The rearrangement links TRBV18 to TRBJ2-1, with D maybe TRBD2 (7 bases). CDR3 size: 13 residues. Germline CDR1 and CDR2: KGHSH and LQKENI. Trimming cost V 0 bases and J 9 bases, with 9 bases left between them. The CDR3 coding sequence is TGTGCCAGCTCACCACCGGGAGGGGGTGAGCAGTTCTTC. It is translated as CASSPPGGGEQFF.